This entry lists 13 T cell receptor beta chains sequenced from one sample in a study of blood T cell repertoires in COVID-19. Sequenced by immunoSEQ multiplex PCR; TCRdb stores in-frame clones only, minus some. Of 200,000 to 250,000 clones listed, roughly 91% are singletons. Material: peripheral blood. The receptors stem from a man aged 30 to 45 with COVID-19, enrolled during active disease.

DNA of the CDR3: TGTGCCAACCCCAGCAGGGGAAGTCAGCCCCAGCATTTT. It encodes CANPSRGSQPQHF. The chain combines TRBV6-6 with TRBJ1-5, with D tentatively TRBD1 (6 bases). Germline CDR1 and CDR2: MNHNY and SVGAGI (reference sequence). The V end was cut by 10 bases, the J end by 6 bases, with 16 bases between. This CDR3 spans 13 amino acids.

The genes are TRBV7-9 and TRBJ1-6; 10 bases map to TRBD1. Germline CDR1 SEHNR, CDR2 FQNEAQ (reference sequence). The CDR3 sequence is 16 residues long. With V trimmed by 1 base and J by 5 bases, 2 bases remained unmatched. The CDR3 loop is CASSLGTGGNNSPLHF. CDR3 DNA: TGTGCCAGCAGCTTAGGGACAGGGGGTAATAATTCACCCCTCCACTTT.

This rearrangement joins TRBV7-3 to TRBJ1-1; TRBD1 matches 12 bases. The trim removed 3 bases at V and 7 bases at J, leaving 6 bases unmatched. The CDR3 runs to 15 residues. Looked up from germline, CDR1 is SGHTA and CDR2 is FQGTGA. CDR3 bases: TGTGCCAGCAGCTTGGGACAGGGGGCGCTTAGTGAAGCTTTCTTT. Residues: CASSLGQGALSEAFF.

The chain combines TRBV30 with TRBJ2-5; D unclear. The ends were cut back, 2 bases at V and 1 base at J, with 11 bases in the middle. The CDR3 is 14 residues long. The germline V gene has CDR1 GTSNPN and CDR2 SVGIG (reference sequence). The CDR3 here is CAWSRRRLQETQYF. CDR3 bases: TGTGCCTGGAGTAGACGGCGACTCCAAGAGACCCAGTACTTC.

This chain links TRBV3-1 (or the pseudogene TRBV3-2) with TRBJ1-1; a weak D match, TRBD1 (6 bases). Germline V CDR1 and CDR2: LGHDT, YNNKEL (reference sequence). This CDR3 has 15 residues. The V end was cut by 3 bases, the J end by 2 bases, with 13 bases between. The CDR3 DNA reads TGTGCCAGCAGCCACCACCCGGACAGTAACACTGAAGCTTTCTTT. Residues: CASSHHPDSNTEAFF.

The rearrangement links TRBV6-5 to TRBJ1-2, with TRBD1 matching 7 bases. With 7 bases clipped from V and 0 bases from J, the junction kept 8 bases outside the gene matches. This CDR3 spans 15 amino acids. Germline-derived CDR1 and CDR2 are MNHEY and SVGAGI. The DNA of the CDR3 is TGTGCCAGCAACCGTGTGGGACAGACTAACTATGGCTACACCTTC. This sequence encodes CASNRVGQTNYGYTF.

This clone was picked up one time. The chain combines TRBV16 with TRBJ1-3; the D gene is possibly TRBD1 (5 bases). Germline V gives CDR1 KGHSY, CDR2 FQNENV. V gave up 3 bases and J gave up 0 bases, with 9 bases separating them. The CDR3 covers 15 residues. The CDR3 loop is CASSHQGNSGNTIYF. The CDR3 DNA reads TGTGCCAGCAGCCACCAGGGAAACTCTGGAAACACCATATATTTT. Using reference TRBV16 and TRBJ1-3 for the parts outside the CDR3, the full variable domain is GEEVAQTPKHLVRGEGQKAKLYCAPIKGHSYVFWYQQVLKNEFKFLISFQNENVFDETGMPKERFSAKCLPNSPCSLEIQATKLEDSAVYFCASSHQGNSGNTIYFGEGSWLTVV.

The CDR3 is CASSQVSLAGANTGELFF. CDR3 in DNA: TGTGCCAGCAGCCAAGTGTCACTAGCGGGGGCCAACACCGGGGAGCTGTTTTTT. The V gene is TRBV3-1 (or the pseudogene TRBV3-2), the J gene TRBJ2-2, with TRBD2 matching over 11 bases. With 1 base clipped from V and 2 bases from J, the junction kept 6 bases outside the gene matches. This CDR3 is 18 amino acids long. Germline CDR1 reads LGHDT; CDR2 reads YNNKEL (reference sequence).

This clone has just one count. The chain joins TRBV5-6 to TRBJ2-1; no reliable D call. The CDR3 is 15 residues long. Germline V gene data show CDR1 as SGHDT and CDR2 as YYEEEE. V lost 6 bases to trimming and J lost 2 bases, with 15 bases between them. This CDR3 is CASTLGRRPYNEQFF. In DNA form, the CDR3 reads TGTGCCAGCACGCTGGGCAGACGACCCTACAATGAGCAGTTCTTC.

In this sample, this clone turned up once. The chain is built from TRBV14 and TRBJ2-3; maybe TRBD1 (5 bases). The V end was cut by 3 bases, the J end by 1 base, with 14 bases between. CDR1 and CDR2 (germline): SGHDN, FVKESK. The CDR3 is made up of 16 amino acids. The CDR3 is CASSHVRTTRTDTQYF. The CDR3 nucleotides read TGTGCCAGCAGCCACGTTCGGACAACCCGCACAGATACGCAGTATTTT.

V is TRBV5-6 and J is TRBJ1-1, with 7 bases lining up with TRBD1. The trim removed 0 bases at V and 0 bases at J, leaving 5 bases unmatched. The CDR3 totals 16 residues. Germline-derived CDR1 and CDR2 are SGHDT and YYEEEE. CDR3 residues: CASSLVGQTLNTEAFF. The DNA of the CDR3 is TGTGCCAGCAGCTTGGTGGGACAGACCTTGAACACTGAAGCTTTCTTT.

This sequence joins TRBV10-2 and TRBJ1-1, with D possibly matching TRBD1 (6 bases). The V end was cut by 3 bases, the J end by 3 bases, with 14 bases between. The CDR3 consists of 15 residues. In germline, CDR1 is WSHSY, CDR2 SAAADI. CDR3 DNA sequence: TGCGCCAGCAGTGATGATACAGGGTTTGACACTGAAGCTTTCTTT. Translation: CASSDDTGFDTEAFF.

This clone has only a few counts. CDR3 sequence reads: CASSVLPLAGGPFMAQYF. The CDR3 DNA sequence: TGTGCCAGCAGCGTACTCCCTCTAGCGGGGGGGCCCTTTATGGCCCAGTACTTC. J is TRBJ2-5 and V is TRBV9; 12 bases agree with TRBD2. This CDR3 has 18 amino acids. After removal of 1 base from V and 9 bases from J, the junction contained 16 bases not matched to a gene. Germline CDR1 reads SGDLS; CDR2 reads YYNGEE.